This T cell receptor beta chain was captured by sequencing in a study of T cells after posttransplantation cyclophosphamide (TCRdb year 2016). In the study overall: T cell repertoire reconstitution was tracked by TRB sequencing after myeloablative bone marrow transplantation in which posttransplantation cyclophosphamide was used as GVHD prophylaxis. Samples from around 40 PTCy-treated patients and roughly 17 related bone marrow donors of those patients were subjected to antigen receptor sequencing. Blood from all 35 or so PTCy patients with 1-year posttransplant specimens was subjected to TRB sequencing. Up to about 3 additional blood samples from 2 to 5.2 years after transplant were also TRB-sequenced in 3 patients, as was pretransplant blood from a handful of patients. Because TRA and TRB clonality correlated tightly in fewer than ten samples, later TCR analyses were limited to TRB. Public TRB sequences were checked against a database of over 3,500 sequences associated with responses to pathogens, tumor antigens, self-antigens and alloantigens. Findings and caveats that apply to the study as a whole: At 1-2 months, donor-recipient similarity was low but rose over the first year, and the later blood repertoires were often dominated by donor CD8+ memory clones. Across a few dozen patients, TRB clonality was highly associated with recipient CMV seropositivity and CMV reactivation, and diversity in PTCy patients was similar to diversity in CNI/methotrexate controls. The TRB repertoires of T cells infiltrating skin or the GI tract showed only limited overlap with the TRB repertoires found in blood.

CDR1 and CDR2, looked up from the germline V gene (reference sequence), are SEHNR and FQNEAQ. The CDR3 contains 13 residues, cysteine and phenylalanine counted. The CDR3 DNA has 39 bases and is translated from base 1. Deletion took 8 bases off V and 0 bases off J, with a span of 5 bases between the germline ends. Concerning this clone itself: It has no known antigen specificity. No clone much larger than this one lies a single base away; base qualities are absent.

The control group consisted of approximately 10 patients who received myeloablative marrow transplants with methotrexate plus a calcineurin inhibitor and who were sampled 1 year after transplant. Peripheral blood and bone marrow mononuclear cells were isolated by Ficoll-Hypaque density centrifugation and cryopreserved. TRB sequencing was run on genomic DNA with either the immunoSEQ assay at survey resolution or the hsTCRB kit. The paper's data handling went like this. The immunoSEQ software was used for initial read processing, and the LymphoSeq R package was used for repertoire analyses. Clonality was computed as 1 minus normalized Shannon entropy; Gini coefficient was also calculated for each TRB dataset. Phenotypes of unsorted samples were inferred by mapping TRB sequences from sorted subsets of the recipient or donor onto unsorted samples of the same recipient. TCRdb provides this immuneACCESS table in a form limited to in-frame rearrangements. Some clones are lacking; in checked studies, under half of them reflect an unresolved V gene, and why the rest are absent is not known. V and J calls and clone size come straight from that table; D and trimming were deduced from the DNA. The sample has some 21,000 clones on record, roughly 85% of them singletons. More than 2% of the sample belongs to the ten largest clones.

The specimen comprised PBMCs, sampled 362 days after allogeneic stem cell transplant with calcineurin inhibitor and methotrexate. The chain is assembled from TRBV7-9 and TRBJ2-6; the D gene is unclear. The sequence was obtained from a female patient between 30 and 40 years old who received an allogeneic stem cell transplant from an unrelated donor, was CMV-positive, and had acute and chronic GVHD. After a transplant, some of the T cells may come from the graft donor. The DNA sequence reads TGTGCCAGCGCGGACTCTGGGGCCAACGTCCTGACTTTC. Translated, this gives CASADSGANVLTF.